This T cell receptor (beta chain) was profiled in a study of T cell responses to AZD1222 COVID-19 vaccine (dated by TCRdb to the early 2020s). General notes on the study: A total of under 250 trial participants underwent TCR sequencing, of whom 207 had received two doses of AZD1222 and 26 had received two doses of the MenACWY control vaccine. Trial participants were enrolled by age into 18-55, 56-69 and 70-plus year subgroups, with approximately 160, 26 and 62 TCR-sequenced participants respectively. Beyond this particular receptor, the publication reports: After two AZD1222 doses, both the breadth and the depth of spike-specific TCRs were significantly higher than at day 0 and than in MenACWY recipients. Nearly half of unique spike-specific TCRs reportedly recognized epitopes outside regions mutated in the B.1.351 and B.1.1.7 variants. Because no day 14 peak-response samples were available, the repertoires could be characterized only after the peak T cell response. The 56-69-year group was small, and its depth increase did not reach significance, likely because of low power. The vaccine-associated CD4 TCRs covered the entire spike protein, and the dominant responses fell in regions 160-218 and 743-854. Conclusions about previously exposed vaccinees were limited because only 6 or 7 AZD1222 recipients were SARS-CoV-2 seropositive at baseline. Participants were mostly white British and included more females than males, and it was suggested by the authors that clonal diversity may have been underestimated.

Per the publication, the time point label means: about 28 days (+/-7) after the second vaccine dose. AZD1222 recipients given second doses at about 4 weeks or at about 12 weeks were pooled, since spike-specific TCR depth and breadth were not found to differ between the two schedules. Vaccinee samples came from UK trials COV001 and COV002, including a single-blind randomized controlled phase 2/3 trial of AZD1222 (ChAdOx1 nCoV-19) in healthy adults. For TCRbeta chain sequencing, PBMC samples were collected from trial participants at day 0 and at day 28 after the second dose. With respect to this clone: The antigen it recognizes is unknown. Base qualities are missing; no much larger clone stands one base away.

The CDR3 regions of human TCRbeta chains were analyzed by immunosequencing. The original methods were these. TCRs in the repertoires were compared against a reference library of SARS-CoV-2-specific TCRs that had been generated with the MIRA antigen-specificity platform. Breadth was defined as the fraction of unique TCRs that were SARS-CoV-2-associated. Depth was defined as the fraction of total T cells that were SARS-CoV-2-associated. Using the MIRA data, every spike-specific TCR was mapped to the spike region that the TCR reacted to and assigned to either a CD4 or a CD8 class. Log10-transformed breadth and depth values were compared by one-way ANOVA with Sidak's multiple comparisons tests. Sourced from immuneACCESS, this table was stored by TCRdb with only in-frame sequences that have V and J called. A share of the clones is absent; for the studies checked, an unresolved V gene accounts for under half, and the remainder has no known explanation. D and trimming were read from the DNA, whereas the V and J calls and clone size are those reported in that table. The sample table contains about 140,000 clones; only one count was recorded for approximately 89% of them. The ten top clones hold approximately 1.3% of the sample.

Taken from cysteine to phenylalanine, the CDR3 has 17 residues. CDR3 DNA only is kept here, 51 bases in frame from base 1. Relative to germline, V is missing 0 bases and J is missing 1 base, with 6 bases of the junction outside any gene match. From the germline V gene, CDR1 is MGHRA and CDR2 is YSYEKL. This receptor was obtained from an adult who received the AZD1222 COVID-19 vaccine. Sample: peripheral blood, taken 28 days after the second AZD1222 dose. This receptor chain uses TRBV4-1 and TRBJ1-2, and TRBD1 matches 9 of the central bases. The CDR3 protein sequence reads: CASSQDSGQGFNYGYTF. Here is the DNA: TGCGCCAGCAGCCAAGACTCGGGACAGGGCTTTAACTATGGCTACACCTTC.